A selection of T cell receptor beta chains follows, all from one sample in a study of CD8+ T cells in alopecia areata. Assay used: immunoSEQ multiplex PCR; TCRdb lists only in-frame clones, some missing. The sample holds 100,000 to 150,000 clones, about 46% seen once. The source was CD8+ T cells sorted from blood, collected at week 0. These receptors all come from a human donor with alopecia areata. Both conserved end residues are part of each CDR3. The D gene is left open where the match is weak. Clone size is given for some rows only: seen once, a few or many times, or a class if the clone is expanded.

clone size | J gene | CDR3 length | V gene | D gene | CDR3 DNA | CDR3 protein
NA | TRBJ2-7 | 14 | TRBV6-5 | NA | TGTGCCAGCAGCCCCCGGGACAACTCCTACGAGCAGTACTTC | CASSPRDNSYEQYF
few | TRBJ2-7 | 16 | TRBV2 | NA | TGTGCCAGCAGTGAAAGGCAACAGGTCCTTGGAAGCTGGCAGTACTTC | CASSERQQVLGSWQYF
NA | TRBJ2-6 | 15 | TRBV27 | NA | TGTGCCAGCACTCCGGGAGCCTCTGGGGCCAACGTCCTGACTTTC | CASTPGASGANVLTF
few | TRBJ2-3 | 15 | TRBV27 | TRBD2 | TGTGCCAGCAGCCCCTTTCCCGGGGGGGTTGGAACGCAGTATTTT | CASSPFPGGVGTQYF
NA | TRBJ2-5 | 13 | TRBV5-6 | NA | TGTGCCAGCAGCCCGACAGCCCAAGAGACCCAGTACTTC | CASSPTAQETQYF
NA | TRBJ1-4 | 16 | TRBV4-2 | TRBD1 | TGTGCCAGCAGCCAAGACCCGGGACAGGGTAATGAAAAACTGTTTTTT | CASSQDPGQGNEKLFF
NA | TRBJ2-7 | 10 | TRBV2 | NA | TGTGCCAGCAGTGAAGGCGAGCAGTACTTC | CASSEGEQYF
NA | TRBJ2-7 | 11 | TRBV10-3 | NA | TGTGCCATCGGGGACGGCTACGAGCAGTACTTC | CAIGDGYEQYF
NA | TRBJ2-7 | 14 | TRBV6-1 | TRBD1 | TGTGCCAGCATGGAGTGGGGACAGACGGACGAGCAGTACTTC | CASMEWGQTDEQYF
few | TRBJ1-1 | 10 | TRBV30 | NA | TGTGCCTACGCCCTCACTGAAGCTTTCTTT | CAYALTEAFF
NA | TRBJ2-5 | 12 | TRBV30 | TRBD1 | TGTGCCTGGAGCGACAGGGAGGAGACCCAGTACTTC | CAWSDREETQYF
NA | TRBJ2-3 | 17 | TRBV27 | TRBD2 | TGTGCCAGCAGTTTATATCCTAGCGGGGGGGCCAGGGATACGCAGTATTTT | CASSLYPSGGARDTQYF
NA | TRBJ1-1 | 13 | TRBV6-5 | NA | TGTGCCAGCAGTCGGACAATCGGCACTGAAGCTTTCTTT | CASSRTIGTEAFF
NA | TRBJ2-7 | 13 | TRBV29-1 | TRBD2 | TGCAGCGTTGAAGAAGGGAGGGGCGACGAGCAGTACTTC | CSVEEGRGDEQYF
NA | TRBJ2-3 | 14 | TRBV6-4 | NA | TGTGCCAGCAGTGACTCCACGGGGGCAGATACGCAGTATTTT | CASSDSTGADTQYF
few | TRBJ1-5 | 15 | TRBV12-5 | NA | TGTGCTAGTGGCGAACTGGGGGAGGGCAATCAGCCCCAGCATTTT | CASGELGEGNQPQHF
NA | TRBJ2-6 | 17 | TRBV11-2 | TRBD1 | TGTGCCAGCAGCCCTTGGACAGGTACCTCTGGGGCCAACGTCCTGACTTTC | CASSPWTGTSGANVLTF
few | TRBJ2-5 | 14 | TRBV6-5 | TRBD2 | TGTGCCAGCAGCGGGTGGGCTAGCGGGGTGACCCAGTACTTC | CASSGWASGVTQYF
few | TRBJ2-7 | 14 | TRBV10-3 | NA | TGTGCCATCAGCCAGCGGGCAGGACCCTACGAGCAGTACTTC | CAISQRAGPYEQYF
many | TRBJ2-2 | 15 | TRBV5-1 | NA | TGCGCCAGCATACAGGAGGGGGAATCCACCGGGGAGCTGTTTTTT | CASIQEGESTGELFF
few | TRBJ1-1 | 16 | TRBV18 | NA | TGTGCCAGCTCACCTCCGAAGGGTGAGTTTAACACTGAAGCTTTCTTT | CASSPPKGEFNTEAFF
NA | TRBJ2-2 | 12 | TRBV30 | NA | TGTGCCTGGTGGGCAGGTACCGGGGAGCTGTTTTTT | CAWWAGTGELFF
NA | TRBJ2-2 | 11 | TRBV7-9 | NA | TGTGCCAGCAGCTTTCCCGGGGAGCTGTTTTTT | CASSFPGELFF
NA | TRBJ2-2 | 17 | TRBV4-3 | NA | TGCGCCAGCAGCCATCTCGTCTACACAAACAACACCGGGGAGCTGTTTTTT | CASSHLVYTNNTGELFF
few | TRBJ1-6 | 15 | TRBV6-4 | NA | TGTGCCAGCAGCCAAACAGAAGCGGGTCATTCACCCCTCCACTTT | CASSQTEAGHSPLHF
NA | TRBJ1-2 | 15 | TRBV27 | NA | TGTGCCAGCAGCTCGCAGCCGTTAGCTAACTATGGCTACACCTTC | CASSSQPLANYGYTF
NA | TRBJ2-5 | 18 | TRBV7-3 | NA | TGTGCCAGCAGCGGCCGGGACGGGCCTAACCTTGGGGGAGAGACCCAGTACTTC | CASSGRDGPNLGGETQYF
few | TRBJ1-1 | 14 | TRBV29-1 | NA | TGCAGCGTTGGCCAGGGGATCTTGAACACTGAAGCTTTCTTT | CSVGQGILNTEAFF
NA | TRBJ2-7 | 14 | TRBV30 | NA | TGTGCCTGGACCCAAGAGGGGGGGCCTCGCGAGCAGTACTTC | CAWTQEGGPREQYF
NA | TRBJ2-5 | 13 | TRBV12-5 | NA | TGTGCTAGTGCCCGGGACTCCCAAGAGACCCAGTACTTC | CASARDSQETQYF
NA | TRBJ2-7 | 16 | TRBV30 | NA | TGTGCCTGGAGTGGGGGGGGACAGACAACCCCCTACGAGCAGTACTTC | CAWSGGGQTTPYEQYF
NA | TRBJ1-1 | 13 | TRBV5-1 | NA | TGCGCCAGCAGCTTCTCTGTGAACACTGAAGCTTTCTTT | CASSFSVNTEAFF
few | TRBJ2-7 | 15 | TRBV11-2 | NA | TGTGCCAGCAGCCGGCAGGCCGGGCTCTCCTACGAGCAGTACTTC | CASSRQAGLSYEQYF
NA | TRBJ2-5 | 15 | TRBV7-8 | TRBD2 | TGTGCCAGCAGCCCACTCTCTAGCGGGGCCGGGGCCCAGTACTTC | CASSPLSSGAGAQYF
NA | TRBJ1-6 | 15 | TRBV27 | NA | TGTGCCAGCAGTTCGGGAGTAGTCGGCAATTCACCCCTCCACTTT | CASSSGVVGNSPLHF
NA | TRBJ2-7 | 13 | TRBV27 | NA | TGTGCCAGCAGTTATGGACTTTACTACGAGCAGTACTTC | CASSYGLYYEQYF
NA | TRBJ1-1 | 13 | TRBV29-1 | TRBD1 | TGCAGCGGACGGACAGGGGGCAACACTGAAGCTTTCTTT | CSGRTGGNTEAFF
NA | TRBJ1-1 | 13 | TRBV5-1 | NA | TGCGCCAGCAGCTATGACTCCACCACTGAAGCTTTCTTT | CASSYDSTTEAFF
NA | TRBJ1-2 | 13 | TRBV29-1 | TRBD1 | TGCAGCGTTGACCCGGACAGGGTTTATGGCTACACCTTC | CSVDPDRVYGYTF
NA | TRBJ2-7 | 16 | TRBV7-9 | NA | TGTGCCAGCAGCCGATCGGGGCCAGCGGGCTCCTACGAGCAGTACTTC | CASSRSGPAGSYEQYF
few | TRBJ1-4 | 17 | TRBV13 | NA | TGTGCCAGCAGCTTAGGCCTCGAGGAGGTGACTAATGAAAAACTGTTTTTT | CASSLGLEEVTNEKLFF
NA | TRBJ1-1 | 14 | TRBV13 | TRBD1 | TGTGCCAGCAGCACCCTACAGGGGGTGATTGAAGCTTTCTTT | CASSTLQGVIEAFF
NA | TRBJ1-6 | 14 | TRBV30 | NA | TGTGCCTGGAGCTTAATAGGGGTTAATTCACCCCTCCACTTT | CAWSLIGVNSPLHF
few | TRBJ1-4 | 13 | TRBV29-1 | TRBD1 | TGCAGCGTTGAAGGTCAGGGGGTTGAAAAACTGTTTTTT | CSVEGQGVEKLFF
once | TRBJ2-7 | 12 | TRBV5-6 | TRBD1 | TGTGCCAGCAGCTTGGGACAGGGTGAGCAGTACTTC | CASSLGQGEQYF
NA | TRBJ2-3 | 14 | TRBV9 | TRBD1 | TGTGCCAGCAGCGTAGGACAGGGGGGAGATACGCAGTATTTT | CASSVGQGGDTQYF
NA | TRBJ1-1 | 16 | TRBV19 | NA | TGTGCCAGTAGTATAGTTTGGACAGCTATGAACACTGAAGCTTTCTTT | CASSIVWTAMNTEAFF
NA | TRBJ2-7 | 12 | TRBV27 | TRBD1 | TGTGCCAGCAGCGCGACAGGGGGCGAGCAGTACTTC | CASSATGGEQYF
NA | TRBJ2-5 | 14 | TRBV7-2 | NA | TGTGCCAGCAGCTTAGGATTTGGGGAAGAGACCCAGTACTTC | CASSLGFGEETQYF
NA | TRBJ2-2 | 13 | TRBV13 | NA | TGTGCCAGCCTTCTATCAGGGGACGGGGAGCTGTTTTTT | CASLLSGDGELFF
NA | TRBJ2-1 | 14 | TRBV25-1 | NA | TGTGCCAGCAGTGATTGGGTTATGGTGAATGAGCAGTTCTTC | CASSDWVMVNEQFF
NA | TRBJ2-3 | 16 | TRBV11-2 | NA | TGTGCCAGCAGCTTAGAGTGGCCAGCTAGCACAGATACGCAGTATTTT | CASSLEWPASTDTQYF
NA | TRBJ2-3 | 16 | TRBV7-9 | TRBD1 | TGTGCCAGCAGCGACCGGGACAGGGGGCTCACAGATACGCAGTATTTT | CASSDRDRGLTDTQYF
few | TRBJ2-7 | 14 | TRBV29-1 | NA | TGCAGCGTTGAAACCCGGGACATTCTTCGGGAGCAGTACTTC | CSVETRDILREQYF
NA | TRBJ1-6 | 16 | TRBV5-1 | NA | TGCGCCAGCAGCTTGGAACAGGCCGACTATAATTCACCCCTCCACTTT | CASSLEQADYNSPLHF
NA | TRBJ2-7 | 13 | TRBV5-4 | NA | TGTGCCAGCAGTCTCGGAAGATCCTACGAGCAGTACTTC | CASSLGRSYEQYF
NA | TRBJ2-1 | 16 | TRBV7-9 | NA | TGTGCCAGCAGCCCCGGTCCGGATTTCTCCTACAATGAGCAGTTCTTC | CASSPGPDFSYNEQFF